A selection of T cell receptor beta chains follows, all from one sample in a study of blood T cells in healthy people across ages. Using its own MiXCR run on the 5' RACE reads, TCRdb lists one record per CDR3 protein. The sample has 2 million or so distinct CDR3 sequences, roughly 52% seen once. The sequenced sample was blood. The receptors originated from a woman aged 40 to 50 in good health. CDR3s include the opening cysteine and the closing phenylalanine or tryptophan. The order of the fields is clone size, D gene, V gene, J gene, CDR3 protein, CDR3 DNA. The D gene is left open where the match is weak. Not all rows give a size; the values are once, few, many and, for expanded clones, a class.

.	.	TRBV4-2	TRBJ2-4	CASSQAYGGAKNIQYF	TGTGCCAGCAGCCAAGCCTACGGGGGAGCCAAAAACATTCAGTACTTC
.	TRBD1	TRBV6-1	TRBJ1-4	CASSRQGARNEKLFF	TGTGCCAGCAGTCGACAGGGGGCCAGAAATGAAAAACTGTTTTTT
.	.	TRBV11-1	TRBJ2-5	CASSLALSVETQYF	TGTGCCAGCAGCTTAGCGCTGAGCGTGGAGACCCAGTACTTC
.	.	TRBV6-1	TRBJ2-3	CASTEGGMSTGTQYF	TGTGCCAGCACGGAAGGAGGGATGAGCACAGGTACGCAGTATTTT
.	TRBD1	TRBV5-6	TRBJ2-1	CASSYDRVSTDNEQFF	TGTGCCAGCAGCTATGACAGGGTGAGTACAGACAATGAGCAGTTCTTC
.	.	TRBV5-1	TRBJ2-5	CASSLGQQQEQYF	TGCGCCAGCAGCCTGGGACAACAGCAAGAGCAGTACTTC
few	TRBD2	TRBV7-2	TRBJ2-7	CASSLVSGGEQYF	TGTGCCAGCAGCTTAGTTAGCGGGGGCGAGCAGTACTTC
.	.	TRBV20-1	TRBJ2-1	CSAKDGGRSEQFF	TGCAGTGCCAAGGACGGGGGGCGTAGTGAGCAGTTCTTC
.	TRBD1	TRBV28	TRBJ1-2	CASSLGDRVSKDGYTF	TGTGCCAGCAGTTTAGGGGACAGGGTGTCTAAAGATGGCTACACCTTC
.	.	TRBV9	TRBJ2-1	CASSVGVGRRINNEQFF	TGTGCCAGCAGCGTAGGAGTGGGGAGGAGGATTAACAATGAGCAGTTCTTC
many	.	TRBV6-1	TRBJ1-2	CASSELGGGYTF	TGTGCCAGCAGTGAATTGGGGGGTGGCTACACCTTC
.	.	TRBV5-1	TRBJ2-5	CASSLADNDAETQYF	TGCGCCAGCAGCTTGGCCGACAACGACGCAGAGACCCAGTACTTC
.	.	TRBV19	TRBJ2-7	CASSRTTNPLDEQYF	TGTGCCAGTTCACGGACGACAAATCCCTTGGATGAGCAGTACTTC
.	.	TRBV7-9	TRBJ1-5	CASSLEGSQGINQPQHF	TGTGCCAGCAGCTTAGAGGGTTCGCAGGGGATCAATCAGCCCCAGCATTTT
.	.	TRBV2	TRBJ1-6	CASSDLSHSPLHF	TGTGCCAGCAGTGATCTCTCACATTCACCCCTCCACTTT
.	TRBD2	TRBV20-1	TRBJ2-5	CSAKGLAGKETQYF	TGCAGTGCCAAGGGACTAGCGGGGAAAGAGACCCAGTACTTC
.	.	TRBV20-1	TRBJ2-3	CSARSMITDTQYF	TGCAGTGCTAGATCCATGATTACAGATACGCAGTATTTT
.	TRBD2	TRBV7-2	TRBJ2-5	CASNAGGSETQYF	TGTGCCAGCAATGCGGGGGGCTCAGAGACCCAGTACTTC
.	.	TRBV4-2	TRBJ1-2	CASSRLQEFAGYTF	TGTGCCAGCAGCCGATTACAGGAATTTGCGGGCTACACCTTC
few	TRBD2	TRBV29-1	TRBJ2-7	CSVEGGGWLYEQYF	TGCAGCGTTGAAGGCGGGGGGTGGCTCTACGAGCAGTACTTC
few	.	TRBV11-2	TRBJ2-5	CASSPEYQETQYF	TGTGCCAGCAGCCCCGAGTACCAAGAGACCCAGTACTTC
.	TRBD1	TRBV12-3/TRBV12-4	TRBJ1-4	CASSSQGGAEKLFF	TGTGCCAGCAGTTCCCAGGGGGGGGCTGAAAAACTGTTTTTT
few	.	TRBV5-1	TRBJ2-1	CASSLGQGYSYNEQFF	TGCGCCAGCAGCTTGGGGCAGGGATATTCCTACAATGAGCAGTTCTTC
.	.	TRBV10-3	TRBJ1-5	CAISRGSNQPQHF	TGTGCCATCAGCCGGGGCAGTAATCAGCCCCAGCATTTT
few	.	TRBV7-6	TRBJ2-5	CASSHRERETQYF	TGTGCCAGCAGTCACAGGGAACGGGAGACCCAGTACTTC
.	.	TRBV10-2	TRBJ1-2	CATTTGPSGYTF	TGCGCCACCACCACAGGGCCTTCTGGCTACACCTTC
.	TRBD1	TRBV6-5	TRBJ2-5	CASSPAGQAPETQYF	TGTGCCAGCAGCCCCGCGGGACAGGCCCCAGAGACCCAGTACTTC
.	.	TRBV27	TRBJ1-2	CASSLAGSQNYGYTF	TGTGCCAGCAGTTTGGCCGGGAGTCAGAACTATGGCTACACCTTC
.	.	TRBV15	TRBJ2-1	CATSRDRGGLGNEQFF	TGTGCCACCAGCAGAGATAGGGGGGGCCTGGGGAATGAGCAGTTCTTC
.	TRBD2	TRBV7-2	TRBJ2-1	CASSRLASSYNEQFF	TGTGCCAGCAGCCGACTAGCCAGCTCCTACAATGAGCAGTTCTTC
.	.	TRBV4-2	TRBJ1-4	CASSQGRQGTTNEKLFF	TGTGCCAGCAGCCAAGGGCGGCAGGGGACAACTAATGAAAAACTGTTTTTT
.	TRBD1	TRBV2	TRBJ1-3	CASNDRDRGNTIYF	TGTGCCAGCAATGACCGGGACAGGGGAAACACCATATATTTT
few	TRBD1	TRBV4-1	TRBJ2-1	CASSQDRQGANEQFF	TGCGCCAGCAGCCAAGACCGACAGGGGGCCAATGAGCAGTTCTTC
.	TRBD2	TRBV24-1	TRBJ2-3	CATSESGRGGITDTQYF	TGTGCCACCAGTGAAAGCGGGCGGGGGGGAATCACAGATACGCAGTATTTT